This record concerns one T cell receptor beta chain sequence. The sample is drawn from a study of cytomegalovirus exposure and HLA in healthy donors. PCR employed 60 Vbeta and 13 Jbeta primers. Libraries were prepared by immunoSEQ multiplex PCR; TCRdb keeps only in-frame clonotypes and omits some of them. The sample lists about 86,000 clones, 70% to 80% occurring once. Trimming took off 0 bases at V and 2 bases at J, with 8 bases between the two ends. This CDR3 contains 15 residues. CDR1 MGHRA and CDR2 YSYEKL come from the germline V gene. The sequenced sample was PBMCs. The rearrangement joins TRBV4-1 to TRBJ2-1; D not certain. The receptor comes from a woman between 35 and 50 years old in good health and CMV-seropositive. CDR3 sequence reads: CASSQDTVTYNEQFF. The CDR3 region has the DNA TGCGCCAGCAGCCAAGATACGGTAACCTACAATGAGCAGTTCTTC.